This T cell receptor beta chain was recorded in a study of shared clonotypes between healthy human individuals. For the study at large: Three plates each covered CD4 naive and memory; CD8 naive two, CD8 memory one.

Naive CD8 cells, CD45RO-negative and positively selected for CCR7, excluded terminally differentiated effector memory CD45RA+ cells. Each subset's genomic DNA was shared equally among a number of immunoSEQ plates. TCRdb keeps only in-frame clones here, not all; method: immunoSEQ multiplex PCR. The sample consists of hundreds of thousands of clones, around 96% of them appearing once. Findings and limits, study-wide: Since donors were few, the genetic and exposure-history diversity represented was limited.

As concerns this clone: Its specificity is unknown.

The sequence was collected from a young woman in good health. The specimen sequenced was naive CD8+ T cells sorted from blood.

This chain's CDR3 is CASSLAYGPARGSYEQYF. The CDR3 nucleotides read TGTGCCAGCAGCTTGGCCTACGGTCCGGCCAGGGGCTCCTACGAGCAGTACTTC. V and J are TRBV5-8 and TRBJ2-7; a weak D match, TRBD1 (6 bases). Per germline, CDR1 SGHTS and CDR2 YDEGEE. The V and J ends lost 0 bases and 0 bases respectively, with 19 bases between them. The CDR3 has 18 residues.